This is a list of T cell receptor beta chains from one sample in a study of blood T cell repertoires in COVID-19. Only in-frame clones appear in the TCRdb table, and some are missing; sequencing was by immunoSEQ multiplex PCR. The data hold hundreds of thousands of clones, with 86% observed a single time. The sequencing sample was made of peripheral blood. The receptor set was obtained from a woman aged 65 to 85 with COVID-19, enrolled during active disease. Each CDR3 is given with its conserved first and last residue. A D gene is named only where the DNA matches it firmly. Not all rows give a size; the values are once, few, many and, for expanded clones, a class.

d_call j_call cdr3_length v_call clone_size cdr3_nt cdr3_aa
- TRBJ1-1 13 TRBV6-5 - TGTGCCAGCTCCCAGGTCAGAAACACTGAAGCTTTCTTT CASSQVRNTEAFF
TRBD1 TRBJ2-1 16 TRBV9 - TGTGCCAGCAGCGTTACGGGACAGGGAATAGGGAATGAGCAGTTCTTC CASSVTGQGIGNEQFF
TRBD1 TRBJ1-1 14 TRBV3-1/TRBV3-2 - TGTGCCAGCAGCCTTCGCGACAGGGACACTGAAGCTTTCTTT CASSLRDRDTEAFF
TRBD1 TRBJ1-2 15 TRBV3-1/TRBV3-2 - TGTGCCAGCAGCCAAGAGACAGGGTGGAACTATGGCTACACCTTC CASSQETGWNYGYTF
- TRBJ1-1 15 TRBV4-3 - TGCGCCAGCAGCCACTCGACAGCGACAAACACTGAAGCTTTCTTT CASSHSTATNTEAFF
TRBD1 TRBJ2-7 16 TRBV5-1 - TGCGCCAGCAGCCCCTCCGGGACAGGGCCCTCTCTCGAGCAGTACTTC CASSPSGTGPSLEQYF
TRBD1 TRBJ1-2 14 TRBV7-3 - TGTGCCAGCAGCCCGACAGGGGCCGGGGAGGGCTACACCTTC CASSPTGAGEGYTF
- TRBJ1-5 13 TRBV7-2 - TGTGCCAGCAGCTTACAGGAGGGCAAGCCCCAGCATTTT CASSLQEGKPQHF
- TRBJ2-1 13 TRBV11-3 - TGTGCCAGCAGCTTAAACTTGAACAATGAGCAGTTCTTC CASSLNLNNEQFF
- TRBJ2-2 13 TRBV12-3/TRBV12-4 - TGTGCCAGCGGGAGAATTAACACCGGGGAGCTGTTTTTT CASGRINTGELFF
- TRBJ1-2 14 TRBV27 - TGTGCCAGCAGTTCCGGGACATCCCTCTATGGCTACACCTTC CASSSGTSLYGYTF
- TRBJ1-2 15 TRBV7-3 - TGTGCCAGCAGCCTTACAGGGTCAATGGACTATGGCTACACCTTC CASSLTGSMDYGYTF
- TRBJ2-2 16 TRBV4-2 - TGTGCCAGCAGCCCCTTGTTAGCGTTAGACACCGGGGAGCTGTTTTTT CASSPLLALDTGELFF
TRBD1 TRBJ1-4 15 TRBV3-1/TRBV3-2 - TGTGCCAGCAGCCAGGACAGGGGTAGGGGTGAAAAACTGTTTTTT CASSQDRGRGEKLFF
TRBD1 TRBJ2-4 14 TRBV5-1 - TGCGCCAGCAGCTCCGGGACAGAGCCAAACATTCAGTACTTC CASSSGTEPNIQYF
TRBD1 TRBJ1-1 14 TRBV10-3 - TGTGCCATCACTGAGACTCCCAGGGGGACTGAAGCTTTCTTT CAITETPRGTEAFF
- TRBJ2-7 15 TRBV5-1 once TGCGCCAGCAGCTTGGACGACACTAGGGTGTACGAGCAGTACTTC CASSLDDTRVYEQYF
TRBD1 TRBJ1-5 18 TRBV24-1 - TGTGCCACCAGTGATCCCGGGGGGGGGACAGGGGGCAATCAGCCCCAGCATTTT CATSDPGGGTGGNQPQHF
TRBD1 TRBJ1-2 13 TRBV6-5 - TGTGCCAGCACTGCGGGACAGCTCTATGGCTACACCTTC CASTAGQLYGYTF
- TRBJ1-4 12 TRBV30 - TGTGCCGTCCAGGGTTGGGATGAAAAACTGTTTTTT CAVQGWDEKLFF
TRBD2 TRBJ2-2 16 TRBV7-9 - TGTGCCAGCACCTATGGACTAGCGGGGAACACCGGGGAGCTGTTTTTT CASTYGLAGNTGELFF
TRBD1 TRBJ1-6 14 TRBV2 - TGTGCCTGCCGGGACAGGGACCTAAATTCACCCCTCCACTTT CACRDRDLNSPLHF
- TRBJ2-5 14 TRBV6-5 - TGTGCCAGCAGTTCCCCAGGTGATTGGGAGACCCAGTACTTC CASSSPGDWETQYF
TRBD1 TRBJ1-5 15 TRBV19 - TGTGCCAGTAGTATGGGACAGACCAGCAATCAGCCCCAGCATTTT CASSMGQTSNQPQHF
TRBD2 TRBJ2-7 17 TRBV13 - TGTGCCAGCAGCCCTAACTATGCTAGCGGGGGCCACTACGAGCAGTACTTC CASSPNYASGGHYEQYF
TRBD1 TRBJ1-2 18 TRBV6-4 once TGTGCCAGCAGTGACTTGAGAACCTCCGGGACAGGGAACTATGGCTACACCTTC CASSDLRTSGTGNYGYTF
- TRBJ1-6 15 TRBV6-5 - TGTGCCAGCAGTTACTCGGGCAGCCAGTCTTCACCCCTCCACTTT CASSYSGSQSSPLHF
- TRBJ2-7 15 TRBV7-2 once TGTGCCAGCAGCCTACAGGGAGGGATGTCCTACGAGCAGTACTTC CASSLQGGMSYEQYF
- TRBJ2-1 15 TRBV7-9 - TGTGCCAGCAGCCCCATAGGGGCGCGGGGCAATGAGCAGTTCTTC CASSPIGARGNEQFF
TRBD1 TRBJ2-3 15 TRBV9 - TGTGCCAGCAGCGTGGGACAGAATAGCCTCCCGACGCAGTATTTT CASSVGQNSLPTQYF
- TRBJ1-1 14 TRBV14 - TGTGCCAGCAGCCAAGGGACAGCTAACACTGAAGCTTTCTTT CASSQGTANTEAFF
TRBD1 TRBJ2-7 16 TRBV28 - TGTGCCAGCAGTCACCAACCCCCGGGACAGGGATACGAGCAGTACTTC CASSHQPPGQGYEQYF
TRBD2 TRBJ2-5 16 TRBV3-1/TRBV3-2 - TGTGCCAGCAGCCAAAAGACTAGCGGGAAACAAGAGACCCAGTACTTC CASSQKTSGKQETQYF
- TRBJ2-7 11 TRBV30 once TGTGCCTGGAGTCCGGGGTACGAGCAGTACTTC CAWSPGYEQYF
- TRBJ1-2 15 TRBV7-2 - TGTGCCAGCAGCTTAGGGGGGGGAGTCTACTATGGCTACACCTTC CASSLGGGVYYGYTF
TRBD2 TRBJ2-5 14 TRBV10-2 once TGCGCCAGCTTCGGCGGGGGGTATAAGGAGACCCAGTACTTC CASFGGGYKETQYF
- TRBJ2-1 18 TRBV11-2 - TGTGCCAGCAGCTCTCTCCCGGGACTCCTAAGCTCCTACAATGAGCAGTTCTTC CASSSLPGLLSSYNEQFF
TRBD2 TRBJ2-7 14 TRBV15 - TGTGCCACCTCACTAGCGGGGGGGCCGGTCGAGCAGTACTTC CATSLAGGPVEQYF
- TRBJ1-2 14 TRBV2 - TGTGCCAGCAGTGCGCGGCAGGGGAGCTATGGCTACACCTTC CASSARQGSYGYTF